This T cell receptor beta chain was recorded in a study of OX40 agonist ivuxolimab in advanced cancers. Study observations and caveats: Clonal expansion was among the lowest in partial responders at 0.1-3.0 mg/kg, especially CD8+.

Samples were taken at baseline and on day 1 of cycles 4 and 7. This CDR3 has 12 residues. V lost 8 bases and J lost 1, with 12 bases in between. Germline V gives CDR1 GTSNPN, CDR2 SVGIG (reference sequence). About this clone: What it binds is not known.

Data came from immunoSEQ multiplex PCR; TCRdb stores just in-frame clones and leaves some out. The sample holds more than 95,000 clones, 70% to 90% seen once. The receptor was isolated from an adult with an advanced solid tumor such as melanoma, head and neck, liver or kidney cancer. The starting material was CD4+ or CD8+ T cells sorted from blood, obtained in a trial of the OX40 agonist ivuxolimab. This rearrangement joins TRBV30 to TRBJ2-7, with D perhaps TRBD1 (6 bases). The DNA for the CDR3 is TGTGCCGGTTCCGGACAGTCCTACGAGCAGTACTTC. It is translated as CAGSGQSYEQYF.